Listed below are T cell receptor beta chains from one sample, sequenced in a study of lymphopenia after photon versus proton radiotherapy. Here immunoSEQ multiplex PCR was the method, and the copy in TCRdb shows in-frame clones only, minus some. The sample lists some 17,000 clones, around 84% occurring once. Here the sequenced sample was peripheral blood, taken from a patient treated with proton-based radiotherapy. The receptor set was obtained from a man between 65 and 85 years old with pancreatic cancer. Both conserved end residues are part of each CDR3. The order of the fields is clone size, V gene, J gene, D gene, CDR3 DNA, CDR3 protein. A D gene is named only where the DNA matches it firmly. Part of the rows lack a size; the others show once, few, many or a class for expanded clones.

abundance: .
v_gene: TRBV7-9
j_gene: TRBJ1-4
d_gene: TRBD1
CDR3nt: TGTGCCAGCAGTCTTACAGGGGGCTTAGCTAATGAAAAACTGTTTTTT
CDR3aa: CASSLTGGLANEKLFF

abundance: .
v_gene: TRBV5-8
j_gene: TRBJ1-5
d_gene: TRBD1
CDR3nt: TGTGCCAGCAGCAGGGGGACAGCAGTCAATCAGCCCCAGCATTTT
CDR3aa: CASSRGTAVNQPQHF

abundance: once
v_gene: TRBV6-1
j_gene: TRBJ1-1
d_gene: TRBD1
CDR3nt: TGTGCCAGCAGGGACAGGGGGCTTGGGAACACTGAAGCTTTCTTT
CDR3aa: CASRDRGLGNTEAFF

abundance: .
v_gene: TRBV7-7
j_gene: TRBJ2-2
d_gene: TRBD2
CDR3nt: TGTGCCAGCAGCCCACGGAGCGGGAGCCCCACCGGGGAGCTGTTTTTT
CDR3aa: CASSPRSGSPTGELFF

abundance: .
v_gene: TRBV7-3
j_gene: TRBJ2-3
d_gene: TRBD1
CDR3nt: TGTGCCAGCAGCTTCCGGACAGGGTCGACAGATACGCAGTATTTT
CDR3aa: CASSFRTGSTDTQYF

abundance: .
v_gene: TRBV18
j_gene: TRBJ2-1
d_gene: .
CDR3nt: TGTGCCAGCTCACCACTCTCTCCGGCATCCTACAATGAGCAGTTCTTC
CDR3aa: CASSPLSPASYNEQFF

abundance: .
v_gene: TRBV7-6
j_gene: TRBJ1-1
d_gene: .
CDR3nt: TGTGCCAGCAGCTCCAGGGCGAACACTGAAGCTTTCTTT
CDR3aa: CASSSRANTEAFF

abundance: once
v_gene: TRBV28
j_gene: TRBJ1-5
d_gene: TRBD1
CDR3nt: TGTGCCAGCAGGCTCCACAGGGGAGGTCAGCCCCAGCATTTT
CDR3aa: CASRLHRGGQPQHF

abundance: .
v_gene: TRBV2
j_gene: TRBJ2-7
d_gene: TRBD1
CDR3nt: TGTGCCAGCAGTGAATATGGGACAGCCTACGAGCAGTACTTC
CDR3aa: CASSEYGTAYEQYF

abundance: .
v_gene: TRBV30
j_gene: TRBJ1-6
d_gene: TRBD1
CDR3nt: TGTGCCTGGAGTGCAGGACAGGATAATTCACCCCTCCACTTT
CDR3aa: CAWSAGQDNSPLHF

abundance: .
v_gene: TRBV19
j_gene: TRBJ2-3
d_gene: TRBD2
CDR3nt: TGTGCCAGTAAAGCTAGCGGGGGCACAGATACGCAGTATTTT
CDR3aa: CASKASGGTDTQYF

abundance: .
v_gene: TRBV5-4
j_gene: TRBJ2-7
d_gene: .
CDR3nt: TGTGCCAGCTCCAGGGGAGCGGGTGAGCAGTACTTC
CDR3aa: CASSRGAGEQYF

abundance: .
v_gene: TRBV29-1
j_gene: TRBJ1-2
d_gene: .
CDR3nt: TGCAGCGTTGAAGATCCTGAAGGGTTCGGCTACACCTTC
CDR3aa: CSVEDPEGFGYTF

abundance: .
v_gene: TRBV5-1
j_gene: TRBJ2-1
d_gene: .
CDR3nt: TGCGCCAGCAGCCCCAGGGGGGCGTCTATTAATGAGCAGTTCTTC
CDR3aa: CASSPRGASINEQFF

abundance: .
v_gene: TRBV6-1
j_gene: TRBJ2-7
d_gene: TRBD1
CDR3nt: TGTGCCAGCATCGACCGGGACAGTTTCATCGAGCAGTACTTC
CDR3aa: CASIDRDSFIEQYF

abundance: .
v_gene: TRBV5-6
j_gene: TRBJ1-3
d_gene: .
CDR3nt: TGTGCCAGCAGCTCAAGGGGAACGCGCGGAAACACCATATATTTT
CDR3aa: CASSSRGTRGNTIYF

abundance: once
v_gene: TRBV2
j_gene: TRBJ2-1
d_gene: TRBD2
CDR3nt: TGTGCCAGCAGTTTCGGGGGAGGGCCGTCCAATGAGCAGTTCTTC
CDR3aa: CASSFGGGPSNEQFF

abundance: .
v_gene: TRBV30
j_gene: TRBJ1-2
d_gene: TRBD1
CDR3nt: TGTGCCTGGAGGACAGGGGGCCCGTCCTCTAACTATGGCTACACCTTC
CDR3aa: CAWRTGGPSSNYGYTF

abundance: few
v_gene: TRBV29-1
j_gene: TRBJ1-2
d_gene: .
CDR3nt: TGCAGCTCGGCAGAGATTTCTGACGGCTACACCTTC
CDR3aa: CSSAEISDGYTF

abundance: .
v_gene: TRBV4-1
j_gene: TRBJ1-2
d_gene: TRBD1
CDR3nt: TGCGCCAGCAGCCAAGGGTGGACAGGGCCATGGGACTTC
CDR3aa: CASSQGWTGPWDF

abundance: .
v_gene: TRBV5-1
j_gene: TRBJ2-3
d_gene: .
CDR3nt: TGCGCCAGCAGCTTGGGACAGATGAACACAGATACGCAGTATTTT
CDR3aa: CASSLGQMNTDTQYF

abundance: .
v_gene: TRBV10-3
j_gene: TRBJ1-1
d_gene: .
CDR3nt: TGTGCCATCAGTGAGTCCTTGGGCACTGAAGCTTTCTTT
CDR3aa: CAISESLGTEAFF

abundance: .
v_gene: TRBV14
j_gene: TRBJ1-1
d_gene: .
CDR3nt: TGTGCCAGCAGCCAAGAGTGGGGCTACACTGAAGCTTTCTTT
CDR3aa: CASSQEWGYTEAFF

abundance: few
v_gene: TRBV29-1
j_gene: TRBJ2-1
d_gene: TRBD1
CDR3nt: TGCAGCGTTCGACAGGGCGGTTATGAGCAGTTCTTC
CDR3aa: CSVRQGGYEQFF

abundance: .
v_gene: TRBV29-1
j_gene: TRBJ1-1
d_gene: TRBD1
CDR3nt: TGCAGCGAGACAGGGGATGGGTACGAAGCTTTCTTT
CDR3aa: CSETGDGYEAFF

abundance: .
v_gene: TRBV9
j_gene: TRBJ2-7
d_gene: .
CDR3nt: TGTGCCAGCAGCGTAGTGCCAAGCTCCTACGAGCAGTACTTC
CDR3aa: CASSVVPSSYEQYF

abundance: .
v_gene: TRBV6-1
j_gene: TRBJ1-1
d_gene: .
CDR3nt: TGTGCCAGTTACACAGGGACCATGAACACTGAAGCTTTCTTT
CDR3aa: CASYTGTMNTEAFF

abundance: .
v_gene: TRBV5-5
j_gene: TRBJ1-1
d_gene: .
CDR3nt: TGTGCCAGCAGCCCTGTTCTGATAACAGGGCGCCGGGACACTGAAGCTTTCTTT
CDR3aa: CASSPVLITGRRDTEAFF

abundance: .
v_gene: TRBV5-4
j_gene: TRBJ1-1
d_gene: .
CDR3nt: TGTGCCAGCAGCTTGTTGTCTACAGGGTCCACTGAAGCTTTCTTT
CDR3aa: CASSLLSTGSTEAFF

abundance: once
v_gene: TRBV5-5
j_gene: TRBJ2-1
d_gene: TRBD1
CDR3nt: TGTGCCAGCAGTTCCGGGACAGGGTTTTTGTACAATGAGCAGTTCTTC
CDR3aa: CASSSGTGFLYNEQFF

abundance: few
v_gene: TRBV11-2
j_gene: TRBJ2-1
d_gene: .
CDR3nt: TGTGCCAGCAGGGCAACTGCGGTCAATGAGCAGTTCTTC
CDR3aa: CASRATAVNEQFF

abundance: .
v_gene: TRBV7-2
j_gene: TRBJ2-1
d_gene: TRBD2
CDR3nt: TGTGCCAGCAGCTCCCTTTCCAGCGGGAGGGCCATATATGAGCAGTTCTTC
CDR3aa: CASSSLSSGRAIYEQFF

abundance: .
v_gene: TRBV5-1
j_gene: TRBJ1-1
d_gene: TRBD1
CDR3nt: TGCGCCAGCAGCTGGGACAGGGTTAACACTGAAGCTTTCTTT
CDR3aa: CASSWDRVNTEAFF

abundance: .
v_gene: TRBV19
j_gene: TRBJ1-3
d_gene: .
CDR3nt: TGTGCCAGTAGTATAGATCATTCGGATTATTCTGGAAACACCATATATTTT
CDR3aa: CASSIDHSDYSGNTIYF

abundance: .
v_gene: TRBV29-1
j_gene: TRBJ2-7
d_gene: TRBD1
CDR3nt: TGCAGCGTGGCCCGGGACAGGGGCTACGAGCAGTACTTC
CDR3aa: CSVARDRGYEQYF